This is a list of T cell receptor beta chains from one sample in a study of blood T cells in healthy people across ages. TCRdb re-called the 5' RACE reads through MiXCR, storing one row per CDR3 protein. The profile covers 850,000 to 1,000,000 distinct CDR3 sequences, with roughly 51% appearing a single time and over 20% taken by the ten largest. Sequencing was done on a sample of blood. The receptors come from a woman aged 60-75 years in good health. Each CDR3 is given with its conserved first and last residue. Each record gives: CDR3 protein, CDR3 DNA, J gene, D gene, clone size, V gene. D genes are given only for firm matches. A row's size may be missing; if present it is once, few, many or a size class.

CDR3aa: CASSLVLTTYGAYEQYF
CDR3nt: TGTGCCAGCAGCTTAGTCTTAACAACTTACGGAGCCTACGAGCAGTACTTC
j_gene: TRBJ2-7
d_gene: .
abundance: .
v_gene: TRBV7-9

CDR3aa: CASSLASLVFTDTQYF
CDR3nt: TGTGCCAGCAGCTTAGCGTCTTTAGTTTTCACAGATACGCAGTATTTT
j_gene: TRBJ2-3
d_gene: .
abundance: .
v_gene: TRBV7-9

CDR3aa: CASSVEGQGDEQYF
CDR3nt: TGTGCCAGCAGCGTAGAGGGACAGGGTGACGAGCAGTACTTC
j_gene: TRBJ2-7
d_gene: TRBD1
abundance: few
v_gene: TRBV9

CDR3aa: CASLIRTGGRYEQYF
CDR3nt: TGTGCCAGTCTAATTCGGACAGGGGGTCGGTACGAGCAGTACTTC
j_gene: TRBJ2-7
d_gene: TRBD1
abundance: .
v_gene: TRBV12-3/TRBV12-4

CDR3aa: CSASRPGQVYGYTF
CDR3nt: TGCAGTGCTTCCCGCCCGGGACAAGTTTATGGCTACACCTTC
j_gene: TRBJ1-2
d_gene: .
abundance: .
v_gene: TRBV20-1

CDR3aa: CATRPSGPTYEQYF
CDR3nt: TGTGCCACCCGGCCCTCGGGGCCTACCTACGAGCAGTACTTC
j_gene: TRBJ2-7
d_gene: .
abundance: .
v_gene: TRBV10-3

CDR3aa: CASSGQGVSRSPLHF
CDR3nt: TGTGCCAGCAGTGGGCAGGGTGTTAGTCGATCACCCCTCCACTTT
j_gene: TRBJ1-6
d_gene: .
abundance: .
v_gene: TRBV6-1

CDR3aa: CASSETAGPRWSEQFF
CDR3nt: TGTGCCAGCAGTGAAACGGCGGGACCCCGCTGGAGTGAGCAGTTCTTC
j_gene: TRBJ2-1
d_gene: .
abundance: .
v_gene: TRBV6-1

CDR3aa: CASSLVSGRVYEQYF
CDR3nt: TGTGCCAGCAGCTTAGTTAGCGGGAGAGTCTACGAGCAGTACTTC
j_gene: TRBJ2-7
d_gene: TRBD2
abundance: once
v_gene: TRBV7-9

CDR3aa: CASSFEAGPRNIQYF
CDR3nt: TGTGCCAGCAGTTTCGAGGCGGGCCCGAGAAACATTCAGTACTTC
j_gene: TRBJ2-4
d_gene: .
abundance: few
v_gene: TRBV12-3/TRBV12-4

CDR3aa: CSVRDREILGYTF
CDR3nt: TGCAGCGTTAGGGACAGGGAAATCTTAGGCTACACCTTC
j_gene: TRBJ1-2
d_gene: TRBD1
abundance: .
v_gene: TRBV29-1